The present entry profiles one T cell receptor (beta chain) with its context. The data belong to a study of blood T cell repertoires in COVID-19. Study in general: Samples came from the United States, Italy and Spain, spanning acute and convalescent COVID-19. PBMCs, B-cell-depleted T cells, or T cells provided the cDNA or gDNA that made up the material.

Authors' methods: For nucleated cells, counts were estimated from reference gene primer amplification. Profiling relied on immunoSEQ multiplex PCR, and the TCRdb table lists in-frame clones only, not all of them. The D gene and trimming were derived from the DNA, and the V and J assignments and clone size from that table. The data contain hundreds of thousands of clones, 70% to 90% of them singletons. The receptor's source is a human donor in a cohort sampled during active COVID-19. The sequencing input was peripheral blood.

The CDR3 region has the DNA TGTGCCATCAGTGACCCGACAGTTCCTGGAAACACCATATATTTT. This sequence encodes CAISDPTVPGNTIYF. The chain is built from TRBV10-3 and TRBJ1-3; D is possibly TRBD1 (5 bases). Germline assignment: CDR1 ENHRY and CDR2 SYGVKD. V shed 3 bases and J shed 2 bases, with 11 bases lying between them. The CDR3 is 15 amino acids.